The 24 T cell receptor beta chains below all came from one sample that was sequenced in a study of control samples from healthy donors and cancer patients. Libraries were prepared by immunoSEQ multiplex PCR; TCRdb keeps only in-frame clonotypes and omits some of them. Of just over 80,000 clones in the sample, roughly nine tenths were seen once. The source material was blood. The receptors derive from a man between 50 and 59 years old in good health.

This clone was recorded once. For the CDR3, the DNA is TGTGCCAGCAGCCTAGGGGGGGAAGCCAAAAACATTCAGTACTTC. Amino acid sequence: CASSLGGEAKNIQYF. The chain carries TRBV6-5 and TRBJ2-4; D is possibly TRBD2 (7 bases). The germline V gene has CDR1 MNHEY and CDR2 SVGAGI. Deletions cut 6 bases from V and 0 bases from J, with 12 bases between. The CDR3 has 15 residues.

The gene calls are TRBV9 and TRBJ1-6, with 8 nucleotides matching TRBD1. The junction had 4 bases not matched to a gene; V was cut back by 0 bases and J by 8 bases. Germline V gene sequence: CDR1 SGDLS, CDR2 YYNGEE. CDR3 length equals 15 residues. Here the CDR3 DNA reads TGTGCCAGCAGCGTAGGGGACAGGACCTATTCACCCCTCCACTTT. Amino acids: CASSVGDRTYSPLHF.

This clone was observed a single time. This chain's CDR3 is CASSPAHSGGMGTGELFF. DNA for the CDR3: TGTGCCAGCAGCCCCGCCCATAGCGGGGGGATGGGTACCGGGGAGCTGTTTTTT. The chain is built from TRBV9 and TRBJ2-2; 10 nucleotides line up with TRBD2. The germline gives CDR1 SGDLS, CDR2 YYNGEE. This CDR3 spans 18 amino acids. The ends lost 4 bases at V and 5 bases at J; junction bases unmatched: 14.

The CDR3 sequence is CASSLSPIVSDGYTF. The CDR3 coding sequence is TGTGCCAGCAGTTTGTCCCCTATTGTTTCGGATGGCTACACCTTC. The gene calls are TRBV27 and TRBJ1-2, with no clear D. The CDR3 loop spans 15 amino acids. V lost 3 bases and J 6 bases, leaving 17 bases between the germline ends. The germline CDR1 and CDR2 sequences are MNHEY and SMNVEV (reference sequence).

This chain connects TRBV9 to TRBJ1-2, with TRBD1 as a possible D gene (5 bases). V was clipped by 0 bases and J by 8 bases, with 8 bases between them. This CDR3 spans 12 amino acids. Looked up from germline, CDR1 is SGDLS and CDR2 is YYNGEE. The CDR3: CASSVGGAGYTF. CDR3 nucleotide sequence: TGTGCCAGCAGCGTAGGGGGCGCGGGCTACACCTTC.

The chain combines TRBV5-6 with TRBJ1-5, with D tentatively TRBD1 (6 bases). This CDR3 is 14 amino acids long. Trimming shortened V by 4 bases and J by 2 bases, and 10 bases separated the two germline ends. Per germline, CDR1 SGHDT and CDR2 YYEEEE. CDR3 region: CASSLRQGNQPQHF. The DNA for the CDR3 is TGTGCCAGCAGCCTTCGACAGGGCAATCAGCCCCAGCATTTT.

This clone occurred once. This CDR3 is CASSHGGTYGYTF. The CDR3, as DNA: TGTGCCAGCAGTCATGGGGGGACCTATGGCTACACCTTC. V gene TRBV25-1 combines with J gene TRBJ1-2; a weak D match, TRBD1 (5 bases). Looked up from germline, CDR1 is MGHDK and CDR2 is SYGVNS. V gave up 5 bases and J gave up 4 bases, with 11 bases separating them. The CDR3 has 13 amino acids.

This clone was seen only a few times. The gene calls are TRBV6-1 and TRBJ1-1; possibly TRBD1 for D (5 bases). Germline lookup yields CDR1 MNHNS and CDR2 SASEGT. The CDR3 covers 14 residues. Trimming took 2 bases from V and 1 from J, leaving 8 bases between them. As DNA, the CDR3 is TGTGCCAGCAGTGAATCAGGGTGGAACACTGAAGCTTTCTTT. Encoded protein: CASSESGWNTEAFF.

This clone appeared a single time. This chain links TRBV5-6 with TRBJ2-5; TRBD1 is a possible D gene (5 bases). Germline CDR1 reads SGHDT; CDR2 reads YYEEEE. The CDR3 sequence is 14 residues long. Trimming stripped 1 base from V and 5 bases from J, with 12 bases between. This chain's CDR3 is CASSLSQGMETQYF. The CDR3, as DNA: TGTGCCAGCAGCTTGTCTCAGGGAATGGAGACCCAGTACTTC.

This rearrangement joins TRBV6-5 to TRBJ1-1; possibly TRBD1 for D (5 bases). From germline, CDR1 is MNHEY and CDR2 SVGAGI. V was shortened by 7 bases and J by 4 bases, with 16 bases between the two germline ends. CDR3 length: 14 residues. The CDR3 region has the DNA TGTGCCAGCATGGGGGGGAAGAAGGGCACTGAAGCTTTCTTT. Residues: CASMGGKKGTEAFF.

V usage is TRBV19 and J usage is TRBJ1-6, with 7 nucleotides matching TRBD1. J lost 9 bases, V lost 6 bases, and 17 bases had no gene match. The CDR3 is 17 residues long. Germline-derived CDR1 and CDR2 are LNHDA and SQIVND (reference sequence). In DNA, the CDR3 is TGTGCCAGTAGCCGGGCCCAGGGGGGCCTGGGGACTTCACCCCTCCACTTT. Its protein is CASSRAQGGLGTSPLHF.

The rearrangement links TRBV4-1 to TRBJ2-3; 8 positions match TRBD1. V gave up 1 base and J gave up 2 bases; unmatched junction bases: 5. The CDR3 extends over 16 amino acids. Germline CDR1 reads MGHRA; CDR2 reads YSYEKL. This chain's CDR3 is CASSQGTRGLTDTQYF. Written as DNA, the CDR3 is TGCGCCAGCAGCCAAGGTACCAGGGGGCTCACAGATACGCAGTATTTT.

The chain recombines TRBV5-4 with TRBJ1-1; D may be TRBD1 (5 bases). Germline V gene lookup returns CDR1 SGHNT and CDR2 YYREEE (reference sequence). Between the trimmed V and J ends, which lost 0 bases and 1 base, there was a span of 10 bases. The CDR3 totals 15 residues. The CDR3 loop is CASSLETGSNTEAFF. CDR3 bases: TGTGCCAGCAGCTTGGAAACAGGATCGAACACTGAAGCTTTCTTT.

The genes are TRBV2 and TRBJ1-2; 8 positions match TRBD1. V shed 6 bases, J shed 3 bases, and the junction held 6 bases outside the gene matches. Germline loops: CDR1 SNHLY, CDR2 FYNNEI. The CDR3 is 14 amino acids. CDR3 nucleotides: TGTGCCAGCAGCCTCGGACAGGGAGACTATGGCTACACCTTC. It encodes CASSLGQGDYGYTF.

The rearrangement uses TRBV7-6 and TRBJ1-1; the D is unclear. Trimming stripped 0 bases from V and 2 bases from J, with 4 bases between. The CDR3 runs to 13 residues. Germline loops: CDR1 SGHVS, CDR2 FNYEAQ. CDR3 in DNA: TGTGCCAGCAGCTTAGCTAGAAACACTGAAGCTTTCTTT. Amino acid sequence: CASSLARNTEAFF.

The rearrangement joins TRBV2 to TRBJ2-3; TRBD2 aligns across 9 bases. V gave up 2 bases and J gave up 5 bases; unmatched junction bases: 5. Germline V lookup: CDR1 SNHLY, CDR2 FYNNEI. The CDR3 loop spans 15 amino acids. CDR3: CASSELSGGRDTQYF. The DNA of the CDR3 is TGTGCCAGCAGTGAACTAAGCGGGGGGCGAGATACGCAGTATTTT.

The rearrangement uses TRBV6-1 and TRBJ2-7; maybe TRBD2 (6 bases). The V gene's germline CDR1 is MNHNS and CDR2 SASEGT. V gave up 2 bases and J gave up 3 bases, with 17 bases separating them. The CDR3 runs 16 residues. The DNA of the CDR3 is TGTGCCAGCAGTGAAAGGGGTCTAGCGCCGCTCTACGAGCAGTACTTC. Encoded protein: CASSERGLAPLYEQYF.

The rearrangement joins TRBV7-9 to TRBJ1-4; TRBD1 matches 7 bases. J gave up 8 bases and V 1 base, and 1 base lay outside the gene matches. Germline CDR1 is SEHNR and CDR2 is FQNEAQ (reference sequence). There are 13 residues in the CDR3. The CDR3: CASSLVRGEKLFF. In DNA, the CDR3 is TGTGCCAGCAGCTTAGTCAGGGGGGAAAAACTGTTTTTT.

In DNA, the CDR3 is TGTGCCAGCAGGCTAGGGGAAACCAATGGCTACACCTTC. Encoded protein: CASRLGETNGYTF. The chain is built from TRBV6-5 and TRBJ1-2; a possible D gene is TRBD1 (5 bases). Germline V gives CDR1 MNHEY, CDR2 SVGAGI. This CDR3 has 13 amino acids. Trimming took 6 bases from V and 6 from J, leaving 14 bases between them.

The rearrangement joins TRBV25-1 to TRBJ2-3; no clear D gene. The CDR3 covers 14 residues. The V end lost 0 bases, the J end lost 4 bases, and 8 bases lay between the germline ends. The germline CDR1 and CDR2 sequences are MGHDK and SYGVNS. CDR3 DNA: TGTGCCAGCAGTGAATATTTCGAGGCAGATACGCAGTATTTT. Residues: CASSEYFEADTQYF.

The genes are TRBV19 and TRBJ2-1; 12 bases map to TRBD2. The V gene's germline CDR1 is LNHDA and CDR2 SQIVND (reference sequence). J was trimmed by 6 bases and V by 4 bases; bases with no gene match: 7. CDR3 length: 16 amino acids. The CDR3 DNA reads TGTGCCAGTAGTACACCGGGACTAGCGGGCCCCAATGAGCAGTTCTTC. Translated: CASSTPGLAGPNEQFF. Full variable domain (outside the CDR3, taken from reference TRBV19 and TRBJ2-1): DGGITQSPKYLFRKEGQNVTLSCEQNLNHDAMYWYRQDPGQGLRLIYYSQIVNDFQKGDIAEGYSVSREKKESFPLTVTSAQKNPTAFYLCASSTPGLAGPNEQFFGPGTRLTVL.

This clone occurred once. The limits of the CDR3 on the DNA are not certain, so only TCRdb's listed CDR3 is given. This sequence joins TRBV6-5 and TRBJ2-3; the DNA was not compared with TRBD1, the D call given in the table. The CDR3 totals 15 residues, both ends included. Germline V gene sequence: CDR1 MNHEY, CDR2 SVGAGI. Here the CDR3 reads CASSSSDRAGDTQYF.

This chain uses TRBV20-1 with TRBJ2-5; D not certain. From germline, CDR1 is DFQATT and CDR2 SNEGSKA (reference sequence). The CDR3 length is 12 residues. Trimming removed 3 bases at V and 3 bases at J, with 8 bases between. The CDR3 loop is CSASGGKETQYF. DNA of the CDR3: TGCAGTGCTAGTGGTGGGAAAGAGACCCAGTACTTC.

This chain uses TRBV7-8 with TRBJ2-7, with a possible D match to TRBD1 (5 bases). CDR1 and CDR2 from the germline V gene are SGHVS and FQNEAQ. The CDR3 totals 13 residues. Trimming left V 1 base short and J 6 bases short, with 10 bases between. The CDR3 DNA follows: TGTGCCAGCAGCTTAGTCTCAAGGGGCGAGCAGTACTTC. It translates to CASSLVSRGEQYF.